The rows below give T cell receptor beta chains drawn from one sample of a study of T cell repertoires in cytomegalovirus infection. TCRdb used MiXCR to reprocess the reads, holding one entry per CDR3 protein. The profile shows around 350,000 distinct CDR3 sequences, roughly 18% of them singletons. The sequenced material came from PBMCs. These receptors originate from a human donor in good health (CMV status not recorded). Some clones in this sample may be carry-over from other donors' samples. Both conserved end residues are part of each CDR3. D genes are given only for firm matches. Clone size, where shown, is once, few, many, or a class for clones that have expanded.

size | D | J | V | CDR3 | DNA
few | . | TRBJ2-5 | TRBV5-6 | CASSLPSRDQETQYF | TGTGCCAGCAGCTTGCCGAGCAGGGACCAAGAGACCCAGTACTTC
many | TRBD1 | TRBJ2-1 | TRBV2 | CASSARVATGGSRGNEQFF | TGTGCCAGCAGTGCTAGGGTGGCGACAGGGGGCTCCCGGGGCAATGAGCAGTTCTTC
many | . | TRBJ2-7 | TRBV28 | CASSFVSWTTYEQYF | TGTGCCAGCAGTTTCGTCTCTTGGACCACCTACGAGCAGTACTTC
few | . | TRBJ1-2 | TRBV20-1 | CSAINYREANYGYTF | TGCAGTGCTATAAATTACAGGGAGGCTAACTATGGCTACACCTTC
. | . | TRBJ2-3 | TRBV20-1 | CSATFSGTYTDTQYF | TGCAGTGCAACCTTCTCCGGGACTTACACAGATACGCAGTATTTT
few | . | TRBJ2-1 | TRBV15 | CATSRDLGRSNEQFF | TGTGCCACCAGCAGAGATTTAGGCCGTTCGAATGAGCAGTTCTTC
. | . | TRBJ2-3 | TRBV20-1 | CSARDQGGEGTDTQYF | TGCAGTGCTAGAGATCAGGGCGGGGAGGGCACAGATACGCAGTATTTT
. | . | TRBJ2-3 | TRBV20-1 | CSAINADTQYF | TGCAGTGCCATTAATGCAGATACGCAGTATTTT
. | TRBD2 | TRBJ2-1 | TRBV3-1 | CASSQDWEVSGGSSYNEQFF | TGTGCCAGCAGCCAAGATTGGGAAGTTAGCGGGGGGAGCTCCTACAATGAGCAGTTCTTC
many | . | TRBJ2-1 | TRBV7-8 | CASSFRGRVTNEQFF | TGTGCCAGCAGCTTTAGAGGTCGAGTAACCAATGAGCAGTTCTTC
. | . | TRBJ1-6 | TRBV15 | CATSREEENSPLHF | TGTGCCACCAGCAGAGAAGAGGAAAATTCGCCCCTCCACTTT
few | . | TRBJ1-4 | TRBV4-2 | CASSQPRTGSGNEKLFF | TGTGCCAGCAGCCAGCCTAGGACGGGCAGTGGGAATGAAAAACTGTTTTTT
many | . | TRBJ2-7 | TRBV4-1 | CASSHPSGPATYEQYF | TGCGCCAGCAGCCATCCGTCGGGACCCGCCACCTACGAGCAGTACTTC
. | . | TRBJ2-7 | TRBV12-3/TRBV12-4 | CASSPEEGWGYEQYF | TGTGCCAGCAGTCCGGAGGAGGGGTGGGGATACGAGCAGTACTTC
. | . | TRBJ2-3 | TRBV4-2 | CASSQGGSQPDTQYF | TGTGCCAGCAGCCAAGGGGGCTCACAACCAGATACGCAGTATTTT
few | . | TRBJ1-2 | TRBV20-1 | CSARDLGLAIPETTNYGYTF | TGCAGTGCTAGAGATCTGGGCTTAGCCATCCCCGAGACGACTAACTATGGCTACACCTTC
many | TRBD2 | TRBJ2-7 | TRBV27 | CASSSRTSSYEQYF | TGTGCCAGCAGTTCCAGGACTAGCTCCTACGAGCAGTACTTC
few | TRBD2 | TRBJ2-1 | TRBV18 | CASSRRLAGGRSDEQFF | TGTGCCAGCTCACGGAGACTAGCGGGAGGAAGGAGCGATGAGCAGTTCTTC
. | . | TRBJ2-1 | TRBV4-3 | CASSQAPSSTRGEQFF | TGCGCCAGCAGCCAAGCGCCCAGTTCCACCCGGGGTGAGCAGTTCTTC
once | TRBD2 | TRBJ2-5 | TRBV12-3/TRBV12-4 | CASSLGASGSNGETQYF | TGTGCCAGCAGTTTAGGGGCCAGCGGGAGCAACGGAGAGACCCAGTACTTC
few | TRBD2 | TRBJ2-7 | TRBV27 | CASTRLAGVGEQYF | TGTGCCAGCACCCGGCTAGCGGGAGTGGGCGAGCAGTACTTC
few | . | TRBJ1-6 | TRBV4-1 | CASSPGGGYNSPLHF | TGCGCCAGCAGCCCCGGAGGGGGTTATAATTCACCCCTCCACTTT
many | TRBD2 | TRBJ2-3 | TRBV7-2 | CASSRRLATRIDTQYF | TGTGCCAGCAGCCGAAGACTAGCCACCCGAATAGATACGCAGTATTTT